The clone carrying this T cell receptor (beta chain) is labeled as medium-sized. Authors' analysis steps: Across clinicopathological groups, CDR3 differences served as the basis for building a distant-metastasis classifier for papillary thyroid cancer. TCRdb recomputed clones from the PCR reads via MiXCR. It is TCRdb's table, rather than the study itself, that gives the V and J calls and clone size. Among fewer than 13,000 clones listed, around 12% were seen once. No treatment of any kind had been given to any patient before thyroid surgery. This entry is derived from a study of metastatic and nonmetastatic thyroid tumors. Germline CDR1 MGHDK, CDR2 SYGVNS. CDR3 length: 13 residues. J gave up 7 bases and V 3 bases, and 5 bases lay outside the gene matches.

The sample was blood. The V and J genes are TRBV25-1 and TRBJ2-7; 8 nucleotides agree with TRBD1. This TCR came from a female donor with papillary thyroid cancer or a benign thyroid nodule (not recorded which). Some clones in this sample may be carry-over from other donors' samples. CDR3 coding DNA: TGTGCCAGCAGTGACTTAGGACAGGGAGAGCAGTACTTC. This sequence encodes CASSDLGQGEQYF.